Presented here are 13 T cell receptor beta chains from one specimen sequenced in a study of blood T cell repertoires in COVID-19. This table comes from immunoSEQ multiplex PCR, and its TCRdb copy is limited to in-frame clones, with some not included. The table shows more than 200,000 clones, with roughly 82% occurring only once. Sequenced material: peripheral blood. These receptors originate from a middle-aged woman who had recovered from COVID-19.

V and J are TRBV28 and TRBJ1-3; a weak D match, TRBD1 (5 bases). Germline V gene lookup returns CDR1 MDHEN and CDR2 SYDVKM. CDR3 size: 14 residues. Trimming pared 7 bases from V and 6 bases from J, leaving 16 bases between. CDR3 nucleotides: TGTGCCAGCACGCCGGGGGGTGAGGAAAACACCATATATTTT. Translating gives CASTPGGEENTIYF.

The V call is TRBV5-4, the J call TRBJ1-2, with D tentatively TRBD1 (5 bases). Deletions cut 6 bases from V and 0 bases from J, with 21 bases between. Germline V gene sequence: CDR1 SGHNT, CDR2 YYREEE (reference sequence). The CDR3 covers 17 residues. CDR3 amino acids: CASNPNQGTHSNYGYTF. As DNA, the CDR3 is TGTGCCAGCAACCCCAACCAGGGCACCCACTCTAACTATGGCTACACCTTC. Drawing the rest from reference TRBV5-4 and TRBJ1-2, the complete variable domain is ETGVTQSPTHLIKTRGQQVTLRCSSQSGHNTVSWYQQALGQGPQFIFQYYREEENGRGNFPPRFSGLQFPNYSSELNVNALELDDSALYLCASNPNQGTHSNYGYTFGSGTRLTVV.

In its sample, this clone was seen once. The genes are TRBV7-9 and TRBJ2-7; TRBD1 might be the D (5 bases). The V and J ends lost 5 bases and 4 bases respectively, with 9 bases between them. This CDR3 is 12 amino acids long. CDR1 SEHNR and CDR2 FQNEAQ come from the germline V gene (reference sequence). The CDR3 region has the DNA TGTGCCAGCAGCCCAGGGATTTACGAGCAGTACTTC. This codes for CASSPGIYEQYF.

The sample holds a few counts of this clone. The rearrangement uses TRBV19 and TRBJ1-3, with D hard to call. The CDR3 consists of 14 residues. Germline CDR1 LNHDA, CDR2 SQIVND (reference sequence). With 3 bases removed from V and 4 bases from J, the gap between germline ends came to 10 bases. CDR3 sequence (DNA): TGTGCCAGTAGTATCGGCCTGGAGGGAAACACCATATATTTT. It encodes CASSIGLEGNTIYF.

The chain links TRBV20-1 to TRBJ1-1, with unresolved D. V was trimmed by 3 bases and J by 1 base, leaving 6 bases between them. Germline assignment: CDR1 DFQATT and CDR2 SNEGSKA (reference sequence). The CDR3 is 12 residues long. For the CDR3, the DNA is TGCAGTGCTAGTCCAGGGAACACTGAAGCTTTCTTT. Residues: CSASPGNTEAFF.

This clone has more than one count but fewer than ten. The chain recombines TRBV7-9 with TRBJ1-3; the D is unclear. The germline gives CDR1 SEHNR, CDR2 FQNEAQ (reference sequence). This CDR3 region has 13 residues. With 5 bases removed from V and 4 bases from J, the gap between germline ends came to 9 bases. CDR3 loop: CASSIYAGNTIYF. The CDR3 nucleotides are TGTGCCAGCAGCATATACGCGGGAAACACCATATATTTT.

The V and J genes are TRBV18 and TRBJ2-1; 8 bases line up with TRBD2. V lost 3 bases to trimming and J lost 8 bases; unmatched junction nucleotides: 9. The CDR3 spans 15 residues. Looked up from germline, CDR1 is KGHSH and CDR2 is LQKENI. CDR3 nucleotides: TGTGCCAGCTCACCGCGGGGGGAGGGTACCCATGAGCAGTTCTTC. Amino acids: CASSPRGEGTHEQFF.

This clone showed up just a few times. The rearrangement joins TRBV5-6 to TRBJ1-1; D might be TRBD1 (5 bases). Germline CDR1 and CDR2: SGHDT and YYEEEE. V lost 3 bases to trimming and J lost 6 bases, with 9 bases between them. There are 12 residues in the CDR3. This chain's CDR3 is CASSSRVPEAFF. The CDR3 DNA sequence: TGTGCCAGCAGCTCCAGGGTCCCTGAAGCTTTCTTT. Supplemented by reference TRBV5-6 and TRBJ1-1, the full variable domain reads DAGVTQSPTHLIKTRGQQVTLRCSPKSGHDTVSWYQQALGQGPQFIFQYYEEEERQRGNFPDRFSGHQFPNYSSELNVNALLLGDSALYLCASSSRVPEAFFGQGTRLTVV.

This clone was observed a few times. V and J are TRBV15 and TRBJ2-1; the D gene is possibly TRBD2 (6 bases). V was clipped by 5 bases and J by 7 bases, with 15 bases between them. In germline, CDR1 is LNHNV, CDR2 YYDKDF (reference sequence). The CDR3 runs 14 residues. The CDR3 loop reads CATSAPWSGNEQFF. CDR3 sequence (DNA): TGTGCCACCAGCGCCCCCTGGAGCGGGAATGAGCAGTTCTTC.

This clone was observed a single time. CDR3 nucleotides: TGTGCCAGCAGCTTAGGTCGGCTAGCGGGGGCCGGGGAGTTCTTC. It is translated as CASSLGRLAGAGEFF. The chain combines TRBV11-2 with TRBJ2-1; 10 bases agree with TRBD2. Trimming took 1 base from V and 14 from J; bases not matched to a gene: 11. This CDR3 spans 15 amino acids. CDR1 and CDR2 (germline): SGHAT, FQNNGV.

The gene calls are TRBV14 and TRBJ2-7, with 11 positions matching TRBD1. Per germline, CDR1 SGHDN and CDR2 FVKESK. Trimming removed 3 bases from V and 2 bases from J; junction bases left unmatched: 3. This CDR3 region has 15 residues. CDR3 sequence reads: CASSQPGQGAYEQYF. In nucleotides, the CDR3 is TGTGCCAGCAGCCAGCCGGGACAGGGGGCCTACGAGCAGTACTTC.

The chain recombines TRBV4-2 with TRBJ2-3; 7 bases align to TRBD2. Germline trimming cut 1 base from V and 7 bases from J; bases unmatched to any gene: 11. The CDR3 loop spans 16 amino acids. Germline V lookup: CDR1 LGHNA, CDR2 YNFKEQ. For the CDR3, the DNA is TGTGCCAGCAGCCAAGTCCCCGGGACTACCATCAATACGCAGTATTTT. It is translated as CASSQVPGTTINTQYF.

The count of this clone is one. The chain employs TRBV3-1 (or the pseudogene TRBV3-2) and TRBJ2-7, with 14 nucleotides matching TRBD2. V was pared by 4 bases and J by 8 bases, with 4 bases of the junction left unmatched. Germline V gives CDR1 LGHDT, CDR2 YNNKEL (reference sequence). This CDR3 is 14 amino acids long. The CDR3 nucleotides are TGTGCCAGCAGCCGGACTAGCGGGGGGACACAGCAGTACTTC. Protein sequence: CASSRTSGGTQQYF.